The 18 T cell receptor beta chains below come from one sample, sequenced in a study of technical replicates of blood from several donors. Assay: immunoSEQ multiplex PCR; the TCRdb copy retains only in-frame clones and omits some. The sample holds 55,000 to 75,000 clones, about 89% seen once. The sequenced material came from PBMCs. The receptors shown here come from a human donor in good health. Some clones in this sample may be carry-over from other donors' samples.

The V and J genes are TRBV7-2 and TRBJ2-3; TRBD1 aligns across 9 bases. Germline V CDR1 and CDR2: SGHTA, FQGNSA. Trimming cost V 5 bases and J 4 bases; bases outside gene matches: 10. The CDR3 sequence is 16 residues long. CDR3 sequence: CASSERIQGASDTQYF. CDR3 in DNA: TGTGCCAGCAGCGAGAGGATACAGGGGGCATCAGATACGCAGTATTTT.

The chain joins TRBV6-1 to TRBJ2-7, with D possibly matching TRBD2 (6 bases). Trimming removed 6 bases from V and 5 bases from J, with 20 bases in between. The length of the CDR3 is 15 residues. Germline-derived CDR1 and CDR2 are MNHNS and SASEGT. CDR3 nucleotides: TGTGCCAGCAGGGGAGGAGGCCTAGTGAAAAACGAGCAGTACTTC. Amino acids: CASRGGGLVKNEQYF.

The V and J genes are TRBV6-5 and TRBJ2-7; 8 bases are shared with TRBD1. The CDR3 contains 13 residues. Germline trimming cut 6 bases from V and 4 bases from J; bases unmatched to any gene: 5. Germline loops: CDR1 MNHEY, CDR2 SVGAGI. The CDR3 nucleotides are TGTGCCAGCAGCCGGACAGGGCCTTACGAGCAGTACTTC. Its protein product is CASSRTGPYEQYF.

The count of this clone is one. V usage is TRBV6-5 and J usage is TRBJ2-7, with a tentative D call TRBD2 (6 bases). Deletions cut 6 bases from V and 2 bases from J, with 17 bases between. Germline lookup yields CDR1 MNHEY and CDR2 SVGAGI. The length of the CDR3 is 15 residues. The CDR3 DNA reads TGTGCCAGCAGACTCGGTCCTAGCGAGGCCTACGAGCAGTACTTC. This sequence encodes CASRLGPSEAYEQYF.

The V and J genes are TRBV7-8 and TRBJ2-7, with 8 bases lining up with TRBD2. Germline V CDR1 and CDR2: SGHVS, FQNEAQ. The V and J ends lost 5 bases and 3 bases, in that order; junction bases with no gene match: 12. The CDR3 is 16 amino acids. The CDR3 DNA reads TGTGCCAGCAGCCAAATACTGACTAGCGCACTCTACGAGCAGTACTTC. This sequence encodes CASSQILTSALYEQYF. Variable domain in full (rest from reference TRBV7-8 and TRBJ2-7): GAGVSQSPRYKVAKRGQDVALRCDPISGHVSLFWYQQALGQGPEFLTYFQNEAQLDKSGLPSDRFFAERPEGSVSTLKIQRTQQEDSAVYLCASSQILTSALYEQYFGPGTRLTVT.

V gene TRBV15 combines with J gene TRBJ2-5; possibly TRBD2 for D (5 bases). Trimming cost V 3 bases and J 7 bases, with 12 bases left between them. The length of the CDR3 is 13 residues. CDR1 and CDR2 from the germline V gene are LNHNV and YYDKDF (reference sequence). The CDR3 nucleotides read TGTGCCACCAGCAGGGAGAATGCGGGGACCCAGTACTTC. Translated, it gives CATSRENAGTQYF.

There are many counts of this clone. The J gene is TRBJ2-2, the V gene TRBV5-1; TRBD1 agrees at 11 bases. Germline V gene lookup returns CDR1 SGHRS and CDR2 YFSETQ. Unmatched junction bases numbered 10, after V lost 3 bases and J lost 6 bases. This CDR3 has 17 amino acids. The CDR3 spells CASSYTRTGGNSGELFF. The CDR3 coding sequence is TGCGCCAGCAGCTATACTAGGACAGGGGGCAATTCCGGGGAGCTGTTTTTT.

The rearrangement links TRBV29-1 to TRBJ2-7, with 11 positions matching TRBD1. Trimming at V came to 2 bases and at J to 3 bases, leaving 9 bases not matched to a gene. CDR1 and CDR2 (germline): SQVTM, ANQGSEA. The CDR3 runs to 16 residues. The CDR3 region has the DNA TGCAGCGTTGAAAGGGACAGGGGGTTTTATTACTACGAGCAGTACTTC. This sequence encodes CSVERDRGFYYYEQYF.

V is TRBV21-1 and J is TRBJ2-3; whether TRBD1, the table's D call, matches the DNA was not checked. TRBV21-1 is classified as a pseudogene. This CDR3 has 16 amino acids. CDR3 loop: CASSRGTGGGTDTQYF. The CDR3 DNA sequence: TGTGCCAGCAGCAGGGGTACAGGGGGGGGCACAGATACGCAGTATTTT.

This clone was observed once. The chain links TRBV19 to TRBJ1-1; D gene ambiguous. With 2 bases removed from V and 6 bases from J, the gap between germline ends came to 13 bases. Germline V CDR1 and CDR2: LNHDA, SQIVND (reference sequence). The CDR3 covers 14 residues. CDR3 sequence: CASSIKGSAPEAFF. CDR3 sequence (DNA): TGTGCCAGTAGTATAAAGGGTAGCGCCCCTGAAGCTTTCTTT. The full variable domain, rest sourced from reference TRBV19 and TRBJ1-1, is DGGITQSPKYLFRKEGQNVTLSCEQNLNHDAMYWYRQDPGQGLRLIYYSQIVNDFQKGDIAEGYSVSREKKESFPLTVTSAQKNPTAFYLCASSIKGSAPEAFFGQGTRLTVV.

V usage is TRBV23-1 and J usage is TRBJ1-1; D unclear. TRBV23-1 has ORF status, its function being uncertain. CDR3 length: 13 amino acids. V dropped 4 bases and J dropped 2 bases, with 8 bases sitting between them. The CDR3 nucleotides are TGCGCCAGCAGTCCGCGTCCTAACACTGAAGCTTTCTTT. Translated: CASSPRPNTEAFF.

The CDR3 loop reads CATSRGTLGQTYTQYF. The CDR3 region has the DNA TGTGCCACCAGCAGGGGTACTTTGGGGCAAACGTATACGCAGTATTTT. The chain employs TRBV15 and TRBJ2-3, with D perhaps TRBD1 (5 bases). Germline assignment: CDR1 LNHNV and CDR2 YYDKDF (reference sequence). Deletions cut 3 bases from V and 7 bases from J, with 20 bases between. CDR3 size: 16 residues.

CDR3 sequence reads: CASSATSGNHEQYF. DNA of the CDR3: TGTGCCAGCAGCGCGACTAGCGGGAACCACGAGCAGTACTTC. V is TRBV9 and J is TRBJ2-7, with 11 nucleotides matching TRBD2. CDR1 is SGDLS, CDR2 YYNGEE, per germline. The CDR3 totals 14 residues. V dropped 3 bases and J dropped 5; count of bases not matched to a gene: 4.

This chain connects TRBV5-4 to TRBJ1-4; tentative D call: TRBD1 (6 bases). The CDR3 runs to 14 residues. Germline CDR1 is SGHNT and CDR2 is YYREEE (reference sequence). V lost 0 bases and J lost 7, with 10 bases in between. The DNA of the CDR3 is TGTGCCAGCAGCTTGGCAGGGGCGGGTGAAAAACTGTTTTTT. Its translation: CASSLAGAGEKLFF.

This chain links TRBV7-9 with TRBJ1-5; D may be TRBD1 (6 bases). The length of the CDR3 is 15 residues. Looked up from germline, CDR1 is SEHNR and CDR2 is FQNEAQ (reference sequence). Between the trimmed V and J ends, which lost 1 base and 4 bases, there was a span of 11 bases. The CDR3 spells CASSLGGRGNQPQHF. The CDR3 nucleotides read TGTGCCAGCAGCTTAGGGGGGCGAGGAAATCAGCCCCAGCATTTT.

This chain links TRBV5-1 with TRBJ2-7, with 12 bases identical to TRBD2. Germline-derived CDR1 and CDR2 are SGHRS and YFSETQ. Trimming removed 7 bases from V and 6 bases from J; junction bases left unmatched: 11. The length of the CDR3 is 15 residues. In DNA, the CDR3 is TGCGCCAGCCGCCCCCTCCTAGCGGGAGGGGGCGAGCAGTACTTC. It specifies CASRPLLAGGGEQYF.

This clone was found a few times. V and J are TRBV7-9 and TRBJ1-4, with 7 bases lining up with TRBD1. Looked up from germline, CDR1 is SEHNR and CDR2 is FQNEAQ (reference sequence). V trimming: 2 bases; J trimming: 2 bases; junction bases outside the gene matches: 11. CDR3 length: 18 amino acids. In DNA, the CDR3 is TGTGCCAGCAGCTTATTCGGGTCGGAGGGGGCGACTAATGAAAAACTGTTTTTT. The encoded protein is CASSLFGSEGATNEKLFF. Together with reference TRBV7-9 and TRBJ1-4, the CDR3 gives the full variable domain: DTGVSQNPRHKITKRGQNVTFRCDPISEHNRLYWYRQTLGQGPEFLTYFQNEAQLEKSRLLSDRFSAERPKGSFSTLEIQRTEQGDSAMYLCASSLFGSEGATNEKLFFGSGTQLSVL.

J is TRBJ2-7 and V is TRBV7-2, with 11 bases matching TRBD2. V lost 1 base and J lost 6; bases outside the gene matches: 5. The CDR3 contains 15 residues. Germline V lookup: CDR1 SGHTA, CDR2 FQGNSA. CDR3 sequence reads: CASSLVLAGGSEQYF. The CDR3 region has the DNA TGTGCCAGCAGCTTAGTGCTAGCGGGAGGTTCCGAGCAGTACTTC.